This passage covers 9 T cell receptor beta chains from one sample sequenced in a study of T cell changes during pregnancy in multiple sclerosis. The assay was immunoSEQ multiplex PCR, and TCRdb's table has in-frame clones only and misses some. The sample includes around 50,000 clones, roughly 90% seen only once; the top ten take about 0.15%. Source: CD4+ T cells from peripheral blood mononuclear cells, taken after pregnancy. The receptor source for this set is a female donor in good health, enrolled as a control in a pregnancy study.

The gene calls are TRBV6-5 and TRBJ1-2, with 7 bases aligning to TRBD1. Germline V gene lookup returns CDR1 MNHEY and CDR2 SVGAGI. The CDR3 spans 15 residues. The V and J ends lost 0 bases and 7 bases, in that order; junction bases with no gene match: 8. CDR3 bases: TGTGCCAGCAGTTACTCCCAGGGGGGCCTAGGTGGCTACACCTTC. Amino acid sequence: CASSYSQGGLGGYTF.

The V gene is TRBV28, the J gene TRBJ2-3; 7 bases align to TRBD2. The CDR3 length is 17 residues. Germline CDR1 is MDHEN and CDR2 is SYDVKM. The trim removed 8 bases at V and 2 bases at J, leaving 16 bases unmatched. This chain's CDR3 is CASYSASLGGYTDTQYF. The CDR3 DNA follows: TGTGCCAGCTATTCCGCGTCACTGGGGGGGTACACAGATACGCAGTATTTT.

J is TRBJ2-1 and V is TRBV7-9, with D uncertain. The CDR3 totals 12 residues. The germline V gene has CDR1 SEHNR and CDR2 FQNEAQ (reference sequence). V was pared by 9 bases and J by 1 base, with 7 bases between. CDR3 DNA: TGTGCCAGTCAGACTTCCTACAATGAGCAGTTCTTC. Its translation is CASQTSYNEQFF.

The J gene is TRBJ1-2, the V gene TRBV28; D possibly corresponds to TRBD1 (6 bases). Trimming pared 4 bases from V and 8 bases from J, leaving 14 bases between. CDR1 is MDHEN and CDR2 is SYDVKM in the germline V gene. The CDR3 consists of 13 residues. The CDR3 sequence: CASSSQYREGYTF. The DNA of the CDR3 is TGTGCCAGCAGTTCCCAATACAGGGAAGGCTACACCTTC.

This clone was found once. The rearrangement joins TRBV18 to TRBJ2-2; 7 bases map to TRBD2. Unmatched junction bases numbered 3, after V lost 1 base and J lost 1 base. The CDR3 runs 16 residues. Germline loops: CDR1 KGHSH, CDR2 LQKENI. CDR3 loop: CASSPLRGRNTGELFF. As DNA, the CDR3 is TGTGCCAGCTCACCACTCCGCGGGAGGAACACCGGGGAGCTGTTTTTT.

V is TRBV7-9 and J is TRBJ1-6; unclear D gene. The CDR3 spans 13 residues. Germline lookup yields CDR1 SEHNR and CDR2 FQNEAQ (reference sequence). Between the trimmed V and J ends, which lost 5 bases and 9 bases, there was a span of 11 bases. CDR3 loop: CASSPDGGSPLHF. As DNA, the CDR3 is TGTGCCAGCAGCCCTGACGGAGGTTCACCCCTCCACTTT.

This clone appeared once. The gene calls are TRBV4-2 and TRBJ2-5; TRBD1 is a possible D gene (6 bases). Looked up from germline, CDR1 is LGHNA and CDR2 is YNFKEQ. The CDR3 has 14 amino acids. V was clipped by 1 base and J by 7 bases, with 13 bases between them. The CDR3 reads CASSQGQFRGTQYF. The CDR3 DNA reads as TGTGCCAGCAGCCAAGGGCAGTTCAGGGGGACCCAGTACTTC.

This clone was seen once. The CDR3 bases are TGTGCCAGCAGCCAAGATAGACTTGACTACTACGAGCAGTACTTC. Amino acids: CASSQDRLDYYEQYF. The V gene is TRBV4-2, the J gene TRBJ2-7; maybe TRBD2 (5 bases). CDR3 length equals 15 residues. Germline loops: CDR1 LGHNA, CDR2 YNFKEQ. Trimming removed 0 bases at V and 3 bases at J, with 12 bases between.

The rearrangement joins TRBV29-1 to TRBJ1-2; D might be TRBD1 (6 bases). V shed 6 bases and J shed 8 bases, with 25 bases lying between them. The CDR3 is 15 residues long. CDR1 and CDR2 (germline): SQVTM, ANQGSEA. CDR3 sequence reads: CSVKLQGLSSGGYTF. For the CDR3, the DNA is TGCAGCGTCAAGTTACAGGGTTTGAGTTCTGGGGGCTACACCTTC. The complete variable domain, with remaining parts taken from reference TRBV29-1 and TRBJ1-2, reads SAVISQKPSRDICQRGTSLTIQCQVDSQVTMMFWYRQQPGQSLTLIATANQGSEATYESGFVIDKFPISRPNLTFSTLTVSNMSPEDSSIYLCSVKLQGLSSGGYTFGSGTRLTVV.